This T cell receptor beta chain came from a study of blood T cell repertoires in COVID-19. Study summary: Donors in the United States, Italy and Spain gave samples during acute or convalescent COVID-19. The cDNA or gDNA used as material had been derived from T cells, B-cell-depleted T cells, or PBMCs.

The authors' processing: Estimation of nucleated cell counts was performed using reference gene primer amplification. Some clones are missing from TCRdb's copy, which holds only in-frame ones; the method was immunoSEQ multiplex PCR. The V and J calls and the clone size are those of that table, but D and trimming were determined from the DNA. The repertoire holds 250,000 to 350,000 clones, with around 89% as singletons. CDR1 is MDHEN and CDR2 is SYDVKM in the germline V gene. The CDR3 is 20 amino acids. The V segment lost 3 bases and the J segment 1 base; nucleotides outside the gene matches: 19. This sequence originates from a woman aged 60 to 75 with acute or convalescent COVID-19. The V gene is TRBV28, the J gene TRBJ2-7, with 9 bases aligning to TRBD2. Sample: peripheral blood. CDR3 amino acids: CASSFPWTSAYENTSYEQYF. As DNA, the CDR3 is TGTGCCAGCAGTTTTCCCTGGACTAGCGCGTACGAGAATACGTCCTACGAGCAGTACTTC.